Listed below are T cell receptor beta chains from one sample, sequenced in a study of spatial heterogeneity in lung cancer. Each CDR3 protein is one row after TCRdb ran MiXCR on the 5' RACE reads. The repertoire holds about 52,000 distinct CDR3 sequences, with roughly 7.5% as singletons. The starting material was PBMCs, obtained at surgery. The receptor source for this set is a female donor with early-stage non-small cell lung cancer. Both conserved end residues are part of each CDR3. D genes are given only for firm matches. A clone size is listed for some rows: how often the clone was seen (once, few, many), or a class if it is expanded.

clone size	V gene	J gene	D gene	CDR3 DNA	CDR3 protein
many	TRBV6-5	TRBJ2-4	.	TGTGCCAGCAGTTTGAAGAACGCATACATTCAGTACTTC	CASSLKNAYIQYF
many	TRBV7-2	TRBJ1-6	TRBD1	TGTGCCAGCAGCTTAGTGGGGACAGCTAATTCACCCCTCCACTTT	CASSLVGTANSPLHF
many	TRBV19	TRBJ2-3	TRBD1	TGTGCCAGTAGTCCTGCCGGGACAGGGATAGATACGCAGTATTTT	CASSPAGTGIDTQYF
.	TRBV11-2	TRBJ2-6	.	TGTGCCAGCAGCTCCCTCGCTGGGGCCAACGTCCTGACTTTC	CASSSLAGANVLTF
many	TRBV29-1	TRBJ2-7	.	TGCAGCGTTGAAGGGGGGTACTCCTACGAGCAGTACTTC	CSVEGGYSYEQYF
many	TRBV4-1	TRBJ2-1	.	TGCGCCAGCAGCCGACAGGTACTTATCGATGAGCAGTTCTTC	CASSRQVLIDEQFF
many	TRBV20-1	TRBJ2-7	.	TGCAGTGCTAGATCCCTCAGGGCTAGCGTTGGGTACGAGCAGTACTTC	CSARSLRASVGYEQYF
many	TRBV20-1	TRBJ2-1	TRBD2	TGCAGTGCTAGCGATAGCGGGGGATACAATGAGCAGTTCTTC	CSASDSGGYNEQFF
many	TRBV5-1	TRBJ2-5	TRBD1	TGCGCCAGCAGCCCAGGACAGGGAATCAAAGAGACCCAGTACTTC	CASSPGQGIKETQYF
few	TRBV7-8	TRBJ2-3	TRBD2	TGTGCCAGCAGCTCTCAGGCGGGACTAGAAGCAGATACGCAGTATTTT	CASSSQAGLEADTQYF
many	TRBV6-6	TRBJ1-3	.	TGTGCCAGCAGAAGACAGACGTCTGGAAACACCATATATTTT	CASRRQTSGNTIYF
medium-sized	TRBV6-2/TRBV6-3	TRBJ2-7	TRBD1	TGTGCCAGCATGGGACAGGGCATCTACGAGCAGTACTTC	CASMGQGIYEQYF
many	TRBV5-1	TRBJ2-5	.	TGCGCCAGCAGCTGGGGGCTGGAGACCCAGTACTTC	CASSWGLETQYF
many	TRBV25-1	TRBJ1-2	.	TGTGCCAGCAGTGAAGAAGGGGCCAACTATGGCTACACCTTC	CASSEEGANYGYTF
.	TRBV24-1	TRBJ2-2	TRBD1	TGTGCCACCAGTGATTCCGGACAGGAAGGAGAGCTGTTTTTT	CATSDSGQEGELFF
many	TRBV20-1	TRBJ2-7	TRBD1	TGCAGTGCTAGCGACAGGGGGTACGAGCAGTACTTC	CSASDRGYEQYF
few	TRBV28	TRBJ2-1	.	TGTGCCAGCAGTTTAGGGGTTGGGGGCCATGAGCAGTTCTTC	CASSLGVGGHEQFF
many	TRBV7-2	TRBJ2-3	TRBD1	TGTGCCAGCAGCTTAGCATGGGACAGGGGCACAGATACGCAGTATTTT	CASSLAWDRGTDTQYF
many	TRBV2	TRBJ2-1	TRBD2	TGTGCCAGCAGAGCGGGGACTAGCGGATACAATGAGCAGTTCTTC	CASRAGTSGYNEQFF
many	TRBV18	TRBJ2-7	.	TGTGCCAGCTCACCAGGAGGACGGACTCTCTACGAGCAGTACTTC	CASSPGGRTLYEQYF
many	TRBV4-3	TRBJ1-6	.	TGCGCCAGCAGCCAAGGCAGGGCAGGGAATTCACCCCTCCACTTT	CASSQGRAGNSPLHF
.	TRBV20-1	TRBJ1-5	.	TGCAGTGCTCTGGTCAGGGCAGACATCAATCAGCCCCAGCATTTT	CSALVRADINQPQHF
.	TRBV28	TRBJ2-3	TRBD2	TGTGCCAGCACCAGATGGGCGGGGGAACCTACCGATACGCAGTATTTT	CASTRWAGEPTDTQYF
.	TRBV5-1	TRBJ2-7	TRBD2	TGCGCCAGCAGCTTGAGAGCGGGGGGGCCTCTCTACGAGCAGTACTTC	CASSLRAGGPLYEQYF
many	TRBV27	TRBJ1-2	.	TGTGCCAGCAGTTTAGGTCCCGGCGACGGCTACACCTTC	CASSLGPGDGYTF
few	TRBV6-5	TRBJ1-1	TRBD1	TGTGCCAGCAGTTACGAGGACAGGGGCAAAGCTTTCTTT	CASSYEDRGKAFF
many	TRBV19	TRBJ2-7	.	TGTGCCAGTAGTATGGGGACAACGAGCTCCTACGAGCAGTACTTC	CASSMGTTSSYEQYF
many	TRBV29-1	TRBJ2-5	.	TGCAGCGTTGACCGAGACAGGTTGGGAGAGACCCAGTACTTC	CSVDRDRLGETQYF
.	TRBV20-1	TRBJ2-3	.	TGCAGTGCGACGACCTCCACAGATACGCAGTATTTT	CSATTSTDTQYF
many	TRBV28	TRBJ1-1	.	TGTGCCAGCAGTTTCCCCCCCCCAGATAACACTGAAGCTTTCTTT	CASSFPPPDNTEAFF
.	TRBV28	TRBJ2-3	TRBD2	TGTGCCAGCAGTTTAGTTGCGAGTCGGGGGGGCGCGCAGTATTTT	CASSLVASRGGAQYF
few	TRBV5-5	TRBJ1-1	.	TGTGCCAGCAGCTTAGAGGGTTTTAACACTGAAGCTTTCTTT	CASSLEGFNTEAFF
many	TRBV3-1	TRBJ2-2	.	TGTGCCAGCACCCAGGGGACACCGGCGGGCACCGGGGAGCTGTTTTTT	CASTQGTPAGTGELFF
many	TRBV28	TRBJ1-2	.	TGTGCCAGCAGTCCTGGGCGATATGGCTACACCTTC	CASSPGRYGYTF
.	TRBV6-1	TRBJ2-7	.	TGTGCCGGCAGTTTTGGCGGGGCCTCAGGTCGGCAGTACTTC	CAGSFGGASGRQYF
.	TRBV5-1	TRBJ2-7	.	TGCGCCAGCAGCCCATCTCCCGCTGGCGAGCAGTACTTC	CASSPSPAGEQYF
few	TRBV5-1	TRBJ2-1	.	TGCGCCAGCAGCTTCTGGGGAGGTGAGCAGTTCTTC	CASSFWGGEQFF
few	TRBV12-3/TRBV12-4	TRBJ2-7	.	TGTGCCAGCAGCCCCAACAGTTACGAGCAGTACTTC	CASSPNSYEQYF
once	TRBV28	TRBJ1-2	TRBD1	TGTGCCAGCAGCCCGACGTCCGACAGGGTGTTTGGCTACACCTTC	CASSPTSDRVFGYTF